Presented here are 5 T cell receptor beta chains from one specimen sequenced in a study of blood T cell repertoires in COVID-19. Clones were sequenced by immunoSEQ multiplex PCR, and TCRdb holds only the in-frame ones, with some missing. The sample includes about 33,000 clones, more than 85% of them seen just once. The sample taken for sequencing was peripheral blood. These receptors all stem from a woman aged 80 or older with active or convalescent COVID-19.

This chain connects TRBV19 to TRBJ2-7, with 9 bases aligning to TRBD1. The V segment lost 3 bases and the J segment 1 base; nucleotides outside the gene matches: 4. CDR1 is LNHDA, CDR2 SQIVND, per germline (reference sequence). The CDR3 has 15 residues. CDR3 nucleotides: TGTGCCAGTAGTATCAACAGGGGGCCGTCCTACGAGCAGTACTTC. It is translated as CASSINRGPSYEQYF.

The chain has TRBV5-5 and TRBJ2-3; TRBD1 might be the D (7 bases). The V end was cut by 1 base, the J end by 4 bases, with 16 bases between. The CDR3 covers 16 residues. The germline V gene has CDR1 SGHKS and CDR2 YYEKEE (reference sequence). This chain's CDR3 is CASSLTVSRGADTQYF. The CDR3 DNA is TGTGCCAGCAGCTTGACCGTATCCAGGGGGGCAGATACGCAGTATTTT. Supplemented by reference TRBV5-5 and TRBJ2-3, the full variable domain reads DAGVTQSPTHLIKTRGQQVTLRCSPISGHKSVSWYQQVLGQGPQFIFQYYEKEERGRGNFPDRFSARQFPNYSSELNVNALLLGDSALYLCASSLTVSRGADTQYFGPGTRLTVL.

The chain uses TRBV29-1 and TRBJ2-2, with D possibly being TRBD1 (5 bases). The CDR3 contains 13 residues. In germline, CDR1 is SQVTM, CDR2 ANQGSEA. V lost 6 bases, J lost 0 bases, and 8 bases lay in between. This CDR3 is CSVDSANTGELFF. In DNA, the CDR3 is TGCAGCGTAGACAGCGCGAACACCGGGGAGCTGTTTTTT.

CDR3 in amino acids: CASSVTGGNEQFF. The CDR3 nucleotides are TGTGCCAGCAGCGTAACAGGGGGCAATGAGCAGTTCTTC. This chain links TRBV2 with TRBJ2-1; 8 bases align to TRBD1. CDR3 size: 13 residues. V lost 6 bases and J lost 6; bases outside the gene matches: 4. Germline assignment: CDR1 SNHLY and CDR2 FYNNEI.

The chain joins TRBV12-3 or TRBV12-4 to TRBJ1-1; weak D call: TRBD1 (5 bases). V was shortened by 4 bases and J by 4 bases, with 10 bases between the two germline ends. This CDR3 comprises 13 residues. The CDR3 sequence is CASSSDSPTEAFF. CDR3 in DNA: TGTGCCAGCAGTTCAGACAGTCCCACTGAAGCTTTCTTT.